A selection of T cell receptor beta chains follows, all from one sample in a study of molecular identifiers for immune sequencing clone quantification. TCRdb re-called the PCR reads with MiXCR, one entry per CDR3 protein. The data contain more than 450,000 distinct CDR3 sequences, roughly 26% of them singletons. The sample comprised naive CD8+ T cells from blood, with Jurkat cell RNA spiked in. The receptors derive from a human donor in good health. Some libraries in this study had Jurkat cell RNA spiked in. Both conserved end residues are part of each CDR3. The order of the fields is J gene, V gene, D gene, clone size, CDR3 protein, CDR3 DNA. A D gene is named only where the DNA matches it firmly. Some rows have no size entry. The others give once, few or many, or a class for an expanded clone.

TRBJ2-7,TRBV9,NA,few,CASSVGQGPLYEQYF,TGTGCCAGCAGCGTAGGCCAGGGTCCTCTCTACGAGCAGTACTTC
TRBJ1-4,TRBV18,NA,few,CASSPLSHSEKLFF,TGTGCCAGCTCACCATTATCCCATTCCGAAAAACTGTTTTTT
TRBJ1-1,TRBV19,TRBD1,NA,CASTWGDRGTEAFF,TGTGCCAGTACCTGGGGGGACAGAGGCACTGAAGCTTTCTTT
TRBJ2-3,TRBV7-9,TRBD2,many,CASSLRTSGGADTQYF,TGTGCCAGCAGTCTCCGGACTAGCGGGGGTGCAGATACGCAGTATTTT
TRBJ1-1,TRBV19,NA,NA,CASSKFIMNTEAFF,TGTGCCAGTAGCAAGTTCATTATGAACACTGAAGCTTTCTTT
TRBJ1-1,TRBV6-2/TRBV6-3,NA,few,CASSYEQTRDRYMNTEAFF,TGTGCCAGCAGTTACGAGCAGACGAGGGACCGCTATATGAACACTGAAGCTTTCTTT
TRBJ2-2,TRBV9,TRBD1,many,CASSPREWTGYTGELFF,TGTGCCAGCAGCCCGAGAGAGTGGACAGGCTACACCGGGGAGCTGTTTTTT
TRBJ2-3,TRBV4-1,NA,few,CASSQGGVGLYTQYF,TGCGCCAGCAGCCAAGGGGGGGTAGGACTTTATACGCAGTATTTT
TRBJ2-7,TRBV2,NA,NA,CASSLYPASYEQYF,TGTGCCAGCAGTCTTTACCCCGCTTCCTACGAGCAGTACTTC
TRBJ2-5,TRBV19,TRBD1,NA,CASSTLTGSTWGETQYF,TGTGCCAGTAGCACCCTGACAGGGTCTACCTGGGGGGAGACCCAGTACTTC
TRBJ1-1,TRBV19,TRBD1,many,CASSISGGGNTEAFF,TGTGCCAGTAGTATCAGTGGAGGGGGCAACACTGAAGCTTTCTTT
TRBJ1-2,TRBV4-1,NA,few,CASSPTAGYSQADYGYTF,TGCGCCAGCAGCCCCACGGCCGGGTATTCGCAGGCGGACTATGGCTACACCTTC
TRBJ2-3,TRBV13,TRBD2,NA,CVSSTIAGGPADTQYF,TGTGTCAGCAGCACGATAGCGGGAGGGCCTGCAGATACGCAGTATTTT
TRBJ2-2,TRBV19,NA,few,CASSILATTGELFF,TGTGCCAGTAGTATACTAGCTACCACCGGGGAGCTGTTTTTT
TRBJ2-2,TRBV27,TRBD1,few,CASRSGTGGITGELFF,TGTGCCAGCCGATCCGGGACAGGGGGAATTACCGGGGAGCTGTTTTTT
TRBJ1-5,TRBV28,NA,many,CASRDSGNQPQHF,TGTGCCAGCAGAGACAGTGGCAATCAGCCCCAGCATTTT
TRBJ1-1,TRBV6-5,TRBD1,NA,CASSYSTTGVSTEAFF,TGTGCCAGCAGTTACTCAACGACAGGGGTAAGCACTGAAGCTTTCTTT
TRBJ1-1,TRBV18,NA,NA,CASSLTSNTEAFF,TGTGCCAGCTCACTTACTTCCAACACTGAAGCTTTCTTT
TRBJ1-2,TRBV6-6,NA,few,CASSPEDIANYGYTF,TGTGCCAGCAGTCCTGAGGACATAGCTAACTATGGCTACACCTTC
TRBJ2-7,TRBV3-1,NA,many,CASSQFGALYEQYF,TGTGCCAGCAGCCAATTCGGGGCGCTCTACGAGCAGTACTTC
TRBJ2-5,TRBV5-1,NA,NA,CASSLERFLGETQYF,TGCGCCAGCAGCCTAGAGAGGTTTCTCGGGGAGACCCAGTACTTC
TRBJ2-7,TRBV7-2,NA,many,CASSLPGAGYEQYF,TGTGCCAGCAGCTTACCGGGAGCAGGGTACGAGCAGTACTTC